These T cell receptor beta chains were read from a single sample in a study of cytomegalovirus exposure and HLA in healthy donors. TCRdb's table, derived via immunoSEQ multiplex PCR, lists solely in-frame clones and lacks some. Of 150,000 to 200,000 clones in the sample, about 80% were seen once. Sequencing was carried out using PBMCs. These receptors originate from a young man in good health and CMV-seronegative. Each CDR3 is given with its conserved first and last residue. The D gene is left open where the match is weak. Clone size is shown for a subset of rows, as once, few, many or a class of expanded clone.

DNA: TGTGCCAGCAGCTCTACGGAGCGGGGGGGCCGGTACAATGAGCAGTTCTTC; CDR3: CASSSTERGGRYNEQFF; V: TRBV28; D: TRBD2; size: -; length: 17; J: TRBJ2-1
DNA: TGCGCCAGCATAGAGCAGGGCCACCAGTACAATGAGCAGTTCTTC; CDR3: CASIEQGHQYNEQFF; V: TRBV5-1; D: -; size: -; length: 15; J: TRBJ2-1
DNA: TGTGCCAGCAGACCCGGACAGGAAAGGGGGGAAAAACTGTTTTTT; CDR3: CASRPGQERGEKLFF; V: TRBV6-5; D: TRBD1; size: few; length: 15; J: TRBJ1-4
DNA: TGTGCCAGCAGCTTAGCGCTTGGTAGCGGATCCTACGAGCAGTACTTC; CDR3: CASSLALGSGSYEQYF; V: TRBV7-2; D: -; size: -; length: 16; J: TRBJ2-7
DNA: TGCGCCAGCAGCTCTTCTAGCCCCAGCGGCGGGGAGCTGTTTTTT; CDR3: CASSSSSPSGGELFF; V: TRBV5-1; D: -; size: -; length: 15; J: TRBJ2-2
DNA: TGTGCCAGCTCGGGACTGGGAGGAGAAAAACTGTTTTTT; CDR3: CASSGLGGEKLFF; V: TRBV18; D: -; size: -; length: 13; J: TRBJ1-4
DNA: TGTGCCAGCAGCTCCAGGGAGGGAGTCGAGCAGTACTTC; CDR3: CASSSREGVEQYF; V: TRBV11-1; D: TRBD2; size: -; length: 13; J: TRBJ2-7
DNA: TGTGCCACCAGCCCGAGGGTACTTCCCTACGAGCAGTACTTC; CDR3: CATSPRVLPYEQYF; V: TRBV15; D: -; size: -; length: 14; J: TRBJ2-7
DNA: TGTGCCAGCAGCTCCCATGGGGGGGGAGGGGTCACAGATACGCAGTATTTT; CDR3: CASSSHGGGGVTDTQYF; V: TRBV7-3; D: TRBD2; size: few; length: 17; J: TRBJ2-3
DNA: TGTGCCAGCAGCCCTCGCCAGGCTAACTATGGCTACACCTTC; CDR3: CASSPRQANYGYTF; V: TRBV13; D: -; size: -; length: 14; J: TRBJ1-2
DNA: TGTGCCACCAGCAGAGATCGACAAACGAGTTCCTACGAGCAGTACTTC; CDR3: CATSRDRQTSSYEQYF; V: TRBV15; D: -; size: -; length: 16; J: TRBJ2-7
DNA: TGTGCCAGCAGGCCCGGACAGGCGTACCAAGAGACCCAGTACTTC; CDR3: CASRPGQAYQETQYF; V: TRBV28; D: TRBD1; size: -; length: 15; J: TRBJ2-5
DNA: TGTGCCAGCAGTGAACTACCAACTCCGACCATATATTTT; CDR3: CASSELPTPTIYF; V: TRBV6-1; D: -; size: -; length: 13; J: TRBJ1-3
DNA: TGCGCCAGCAGCCGCGTAAACGGGAACGGGGAGCTGTTTTTT; CDR3: CASSRVNGNGELFF; V: TRBV4-1; D: -; size: -; length: 14; J: TRBJ2-2
DNA: TGCGCCAGCAGCCGCTTCCAGGGCGGTTCCTACGAGCAGTACTTC; CDR3: CASSRFQGGSYEQYF; V: TRBV4-1; D: -; size: -; length: 15; J: TRBJ2-7
DNA: TGCGCCAGCAGCTGGGCTGGCAGTCTGAACACTGAAGCTTTCTTT; CDR3: CASSWAGSLNTEAFF; V: TRBV5-1; D: -; size: -; length: 15; J: TRBJ1-1
DNA: TGTGCCAGCAATAGAGGGACTAGCGGGAGGAGCCCCTACGAGCAGTACTTC; CDR3: CASNRGTSGRSPYEQYF; V: TRBV2; D: TRBD2; size: once; length: 17; J: TRBJ2-7
DNA: TGTGCCAGCAGCTGGAGGTCTAGCGCCATATCCTACAATGAGCAGTTCTTC; CDR3: CASSWRSSAISYNEQFF; V: TRBV5-8; D: -; size: -; length: 17; J: TRBJ2-1
DNA: TGTGCCAGCAGCTCTGCAGGGGGAGCTGGTAATTCACCCCTCCACTTT; CDR3: CASSSAGGAGNSPLHF; V: TRBV7-3; D: TRBD1; size: -; length: 16; J: TRBJ1-6
DNA: TGTGCCAGCAGTTCGACAGGGGGTCAAGAGACCCAGTACTTC; CDR3: CASSSTGGQETQYF; V: TRBV27; D: TRBD1; size: -; length: 14; J: TRBJ2-5
DNA: TGTGCCAGCTCATTGGCAGCAACTAATGAAAAACTGTTTTTT; CDR3: CASSLAATNEKLFF; V: TRBV18; D: -; size: -; length: 14; J: TRBJ1-4
DNA: TGTGCCAGCCGTCAGGGCTCCGGGGAGCTGTTTTTT; CDR3: CASRQGSGELFF; V: TRBV2; D: -; size: -; length: 12; J: TRBJ2-2
DNA: TGCGCCAGCAGCCGAGATCGACAGGCGTCGGCCGGCTACACCTTC; CDR3: CASSRDRQASAGYTF; V: TRBV4-1; D: -; size: once; length: 15; J: TRBJ1-2
DNA: TGTGCCAGCAGAAGGACTAGGGCCGGCGAGCAGTACTTC; CDR3: CASRRTRAGEQYF; V: TRBV28; D: TRBD2; size: -; length: 13; J: TRBJ2-7